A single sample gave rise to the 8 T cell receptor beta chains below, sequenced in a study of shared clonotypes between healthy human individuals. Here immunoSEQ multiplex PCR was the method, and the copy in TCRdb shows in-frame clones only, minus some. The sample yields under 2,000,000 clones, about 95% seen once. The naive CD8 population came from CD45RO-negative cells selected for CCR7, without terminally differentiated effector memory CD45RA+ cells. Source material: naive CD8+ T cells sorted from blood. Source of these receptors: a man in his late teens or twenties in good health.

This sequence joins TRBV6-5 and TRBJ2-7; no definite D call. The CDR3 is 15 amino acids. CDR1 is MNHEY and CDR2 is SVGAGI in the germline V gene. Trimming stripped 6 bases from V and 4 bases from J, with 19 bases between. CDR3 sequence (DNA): TGTGCCAGCAGCCTAGGTATGGCAGAAAAATACGAGCAGTACTTC. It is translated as CASSLGMAEKYEQYF.

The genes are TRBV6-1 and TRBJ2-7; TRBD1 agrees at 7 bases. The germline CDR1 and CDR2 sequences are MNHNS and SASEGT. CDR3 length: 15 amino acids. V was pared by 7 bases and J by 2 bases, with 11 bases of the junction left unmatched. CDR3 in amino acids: CASTQRQGYPYEQYF. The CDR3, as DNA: TGTGCCAGCACCCAACGACAGGGATACCCCTACGAGCAGTACTTC.

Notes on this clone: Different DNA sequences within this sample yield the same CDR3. CDR3 DNA: TGTGCCAGCAGTTACTCAGACGGGTACGAGCAGTACTTC. It codes for CASSYSDGYEQYF. The chain uses TRBV6-5 and TRBJ2-7; no reliable D call. CDR1 and CDR2 (germline): MNHEY, SVGAGI. This CDR3 comprises 13 residues. V was clipped by 0 bases and J by 4 bases, with 7 bases between them.

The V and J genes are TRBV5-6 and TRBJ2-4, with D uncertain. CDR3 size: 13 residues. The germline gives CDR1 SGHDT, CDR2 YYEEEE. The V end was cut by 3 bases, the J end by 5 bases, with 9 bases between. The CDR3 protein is CASSSELENIQYF. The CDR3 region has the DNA TGTGCCAGCAGCTCCGAATTGGAAAACATTCAGTACTTC.

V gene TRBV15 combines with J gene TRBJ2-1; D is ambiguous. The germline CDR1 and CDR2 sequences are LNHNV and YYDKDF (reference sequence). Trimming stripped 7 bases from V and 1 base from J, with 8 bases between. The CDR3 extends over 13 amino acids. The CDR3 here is CATTLGSYNEQFF. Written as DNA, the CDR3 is TGTGCCACCACGCTCGGTTCCTACAATGAGCAGTTCTTC.

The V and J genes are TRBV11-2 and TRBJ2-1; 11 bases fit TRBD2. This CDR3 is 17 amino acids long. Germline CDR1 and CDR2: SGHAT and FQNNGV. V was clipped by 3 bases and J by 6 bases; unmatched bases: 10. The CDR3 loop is CASSFSWTSGPINEQFF. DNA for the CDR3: TGTGCCAGCAGCTTCTCTTGGACTAGCGGGCCCATCAATGAGCAGTTCTTC.

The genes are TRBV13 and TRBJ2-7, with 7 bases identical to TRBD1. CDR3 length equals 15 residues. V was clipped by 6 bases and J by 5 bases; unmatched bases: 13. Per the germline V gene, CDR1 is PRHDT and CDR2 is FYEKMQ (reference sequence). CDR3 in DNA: TGTGCCAGCAGTCGCGACAGGGCCGTATCGGACGAGCAGTACTTC. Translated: CASSRDRAVSDEQYF.

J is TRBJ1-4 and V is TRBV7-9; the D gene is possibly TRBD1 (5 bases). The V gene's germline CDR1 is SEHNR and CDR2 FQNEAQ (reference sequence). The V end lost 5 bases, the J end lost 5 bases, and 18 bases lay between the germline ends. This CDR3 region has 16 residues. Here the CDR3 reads CASSPPPGTENEKLFF. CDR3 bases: TGTGCCAGCAGCCCCCCCCCTGGGACGGAAAATGAAAAACTGTTTTTT.